Below are 9 T cell receptor beta chains sequenced from a single sample in a study of Graves' ophthalmopathy and Graves' hyperthyroidism. Investigators amplified TCR beta CDR3 regions from RNA transcripts. HTBI primers primed a first-round RT-PCR, and a second-round multiplex PCR followed. TCRdb reprocessed the multiplex PCR reads with MiXCR, giving one entry per CDR3 protein. The profile shows approximately 1.2 million distinct CDR3 sequences, less than 45% of them singletons. The sequenced sample was peripheral blood or thyroid tissue (not recorded which). Receptor source: an adult man with Graves' hyperthyroidism.

The table lists this clonotype with many counts. The chain recombines TRBV9 with TRBJ2-7, with D possibly being TRBD1 (5 bases). The germline CDR1 and CDR2 sequences are SGDLS and YYNGEE. V was cut by 2 bases and J by 5 bases, with 17 bases left in between. The CDR3 runs to 15 residues. This chain's CDR3 is CASSVEGQGVHEQYF. The CDR3 region has the DNA TGTGCCAGCAGCGTTGAAGGGCAGGGCGTCCACGAGCAGTACTTC.

Note on this clonotype: One end of the junction fails to match germline, which may point to a read error. This chain connects TRBV7-3 to TRBJ2-7; tentatively, D is TRBD1 (6 bases). Germline CDR1 is SGHTA and CDR2 is FQGTGA. The CDR3 is 14 amino acids. CDR3 amino acids: CASRLTAGANEQYF. The CDR3 coding sequence is TGTGCCAGCAGATTAACGGCAGGGGCTAACGAGCAGTACTTC.

The chain is built from TRBV6-6 and TRBJ1-1; 12 bases match TRBD1. J lost 5 bases, V lost 6 bases, and 10 bases had no gene match. CDR1 and CDR2 (germline): MNHNY, SVGAGI (reference sequence). The CDR3 spans 16 residues. CDR3 DNA: TGTGCCAGCAGACCAACGGGACAGGGGGCAAGAACTGAAGCTTTCTTT. It translates to CASRPTGQGARTEAFF.

J is TRBJ1-1 and V is TRBV4-3, with no clear D. Germline CDR1 and CDR2: LGHNA and YSLEER. This CDR3 region has 14 residues. The V gene lost 4 bases and the J gene lost 7 bases, with 16 bases spanning the gap. CDR3 sequence (DNA): TGCGCCAGCAGCCCCGGAAGCGGCCAATTTGAAGCTTTCTTT. Its protein is CASSPGSGQFEAFF.

This clonotype was seen a handful of times. The rearrangement joins TRBV29-1 to TRBJ2-7; D is tentatively TRBD1 or TRBD2 (5 bases each). The ends were cut back, 7 bases at V and 5 bases at J, with 15 bases in the middle. Germline V CDR1 and CDR2: SQVTM, ANQGSEA. This CDR3 has 12 amino acids. CDR3: CSASEGTDEQYF. The CDR3 nucleotides are TGCAGCGCGAGCGAGGGGACCGACGAGCAGTACTTC.

This clonotype came up many times. The chain combines TRBV6-5 with TRBJ1-5; the D is unclear. The germline gives CDR1 MNHEY, CDR2 SVGAGI. Trimming took off 6 bases at V and 2 bases at J, with 14 bases between the two ends. This CDR3 has 15 amino acids. The CDR3 sequence is CASSQREMGNQPQHF. Here the CDR3 DNA reads TGTGCCAGCAGCCAGAGGGAAATGGGCAATCAGCCCCAGCATTTT.

Worth noting for this clonotype: The CDR3 does not close with the conserved phenylalanine or tryptophan, likely indicating a read error. It is unclear where the CDR3 begins or ends on the DNA, so no DNA is shown, and the CDR3 is as TCRdb lists it. V is TRBV19 and J is TRBJ2-6. Germline V gene data show CDR1 as LNHDA and CDR2 as SQIVND (reference sequence). Counting both end residues, the CDR3 totals 17 amino acids. CDR3 loop: CASTAVGQSSGANVLVL.

A note on this clonotype: Possible read error: a much larger clone is one base away. V gene TRBV5-1 combines with J gene TRBJ1-2; possible D gene TRBD1, 5 bases. Germline-derived CDR1 and CDR2 are SGHRS and YFSETQ. The CDR3 runs to 14 residues. The CDR3 DNA is TGCGCCAGCCGGCGGGTTTCGGGAGGGGATGGCTTCACCTTC. This gives the protein CASRRVSGGDGFTF.

V usage is TRBV7-2 and J usage is TRBJ2-7, with TRBD2 as a possible D gene (5 bases). Germline V CDR1 and CDR2: SGHTA, FQGNSA. The CDR3 is made up of 15 amino acids. The V end lost 5 bases, the J end lost 6 bases, and 20 bases lay between the germline ends. CDR3 in DNA: TGTGCCAGCAGCAGAGGGCCGCAAGTAGCGAGCGAGCAGTACTTC. It is translated as CASSRGPQVASEQYF.